The sequence of this T cell receptor beta chain was determined in a study of blood T cells in healthy people across ages. Germline loops: CDR1 MDHEN, CDR2 SYDVKM. Trimming shortened V by 6 bases and J by 1 base, and 10 bases separated the two germline ends. The CDR3 is 14 residues long. Primers used in a second PCR of roughly 6 to 12 cycles were a sample-barcoded 5' primer and a J-beta primer mix. Every cDNA molecule carried a tag from a template-switch adaptor bearing 12 random nucleotides. TCRdb independently ran MiXCR on the 5' RACE reads; one entry per CDR3 protein. The profile covers 600,000 to 650,000 distinct CDR3 sequences, with around 54% appearing a single time and 30% to 45% taken by the ten largest. Whole-study findings and limits: When one million T cells were used, diversity estimates were thought to be underestimates.

A remark on this clonotype: Its antigen is unidentified.

Sequenced input: blood. V usage is TRBV28 and J usage is TRBJ2-1, with D possibly matching TRBD1 (6 bases). This receptor was identified in a man between 60 and 70 years old in good health. CDR3 in amino acids: CASRSGQSYNEQFF. CDR3 in DNA: TGTGCCAGCAGGTCAGGACAGTCCTACAATGAGCAGTTCTTC.